One sample yielded the 15 T cell receptor beta chains listed below, sequenced in a study of PD-1 blockade in classical Hodgkin lymphoma. The table came from immunoSEQ multiplex PCR; TCRdb's copy has only in-frame clones and leaves some out. The sample lists over 25,000 clones; 86% were seen once. The time point was: cycle 4 day 1 (C4D1), after more than five weeks of nivolumab. All trial patients relapsed after autologous stem cell transplantation. Out of thawed PBMCs, magnetic negative selection purified CD4+ T cells. Material: CD4+ T cells from blood, obtained before the fourth cycle of nivolumab. The receptors originated from a human donor with classical Hodgkin lymphoma.

The CDR3 DNA reads as TGTGCCAGCGGCACAGGGGCCTACGAGCAGTACTTC. This sequence encodes CASGTGAYEQYF. The chain recombines TRBV6-5 with TRBJ2-7; 7 bases line up with TRBD1. The CDR3 has 12 amino acids. V was clipped by 8 bases and J by 2 bases; unmatched bases: 3. Germline V gene lookup returns CDR1 MNHEY and CDR2 SVGAGI.

The V and J genes are TRBV6-1 and TRBJ2-6, with a possible D match to TRBD1 (5 bases). Germline CDR1 is MNHNS and CDR2 is SASEGT. This CDR3 has 16 residues. Trimming stripped 1 base from V and 2 bases from J, with 9 bases between. DNA for the CDR3: TGTGCCAGCAGTGAAGGACAGTGGGCTGGGGCCAACGTCCTGACTTTC. This gives the protein CASSEGQWAGANVLTF.

The chain joins TRBV7-2 to TRBJ2-1, with D perhaps matching TRBD2 (7 bases). Germline assignment: CDR1 SGHTA and CDR2 FQGNSA. Deletions cut 2 bases from V and 2 bases from J, with 13 bases between. The CDR3 runs 16 residues. This chain's CDR3 is CASSLMGGGTYNEQFF. In nucleotides, the CDR3 is TGTGCCAGCAGCTTAATGGGGGGGGGCACCTACAATGAGCAGTTCTTC.

The rearrangement uses TRBV5-1 and TRBJ1-4, with a tentative D call TRBD1 (5 bases). V lost 4 bases to trimming and J lost 4 bases, with 11 bases between them. The CDR3 has 14 residues. Germline V lookup: CDR1 SGHRS, CDR2 YFSETQ. CDR3 residues: CASSKQADNEKLFF. In DNA, the CDR3 is TGCGCCAGCAGCAAACAGGCAGATAATGAAAAACTGTTTTTT. Full variable domain (rest looked up from reference TRBV5-1 and TRBJ1-4): KAGVTQTPRYLIKTRGQQVTLSCSPISGHRSVSWYQQTPGQGLQFLFEYFSETQRNKGNFPGRFSGRQFSNSRSEMNVSTLELGDSALYLCASSKQADNEKLFFGSGTQLSVL.

This sequence joins TRBV7-9 and TRBJ1-2, with 7 bases that match TRBD1. The V segment lost 5 bases and the J segment 3 bases; nucleotides outside the gene matches: 6. Per germline, CDR1 SEHNR and CDR2 FQNEAQ (reference sequence). CDR3 length: 14 residues. For the CDR3, the DNA is TGTGCCAGCAGCGTGCAGGGGGGTGACTATGGCTACACCTTC. Amino acids: CASSVQGGDYGYTF.

This chain uses TRBV30 with TRBJ2-7; TRBD2 matches 8 bases. The V segment lost 7 bases and the J segment 3 bases; nucleotides outside the gene matches: 2. This CDR3 contains 11 residues. The germline V gene encodes CDR1 GTSNPN and CDR2 SVGIG (reference sequence). The chain's CDR3 is CASSGSYEQYF. CDR3 in DNA: TGTGCCTCGAGCGGGAGCTACGAGCAGTACTTC.

The chain combines TRBV10-2 with TRBJ1-5, with a weak D call TRBD1 (5 bases). Trimming pared 6 bases from V and 7 bases from J, leaving 25 bases between. The CDR3 is 17 residues long. Germline assignment: CDR1 WSHSY and CDR2 SAAADI. The CDR3 protein is CASSRGVSQAVVQPQHF. The CDR3 DNA reads as TGCGCCAGCAGCCGAGGGGTATCACAGGCGGTTGTCCAGCCCCAGCATTTT.

In its sample, this clone was seen once. V usage is TRBV18 and J usage is TRBJ1-1; unclear D gene. Germline lookup yields CDR1 KGHSH and CDR2 LQKENI. The CDR3 runs 13 residues. Trimming removed 5 bases from V and 3 bases from J, with 10 bases in between. CDR3 protein: CASSAREDTEAFF. DNA of the CDR3: TGTGCCAGCTCAGCAAGGGAGGACACTGAAGCTTTCTTT.

V is TRBV5-4 and J is TRBJ1-2; D gene unclear. Trimming stripped 4 bases from V and 2 bases from J, with 0 bases between. This CDR3 has 10 residues. CDR1 and CDR2 from the germline V gene are SGHNT and YYREEE (reference sequence). The DNA of the CDR3 is TGTGCCAGCAGCAACTATGGCTACACCTTC. Protein product: CASSNYGYTF.

The rearrangement links TRBV2 to TRBJ2-2; D gene uncertain. Germline V gene sequence: CDR1 SNHLY, CDR2 FYNNEI. V shed 1 base and J shed 7 bases, with 4 bases lying between them. This CDR3 has 12 residues. Here the CDR3 reads CASSEGYGELFF. CDR3 in DNA: TGTGCCAGCAGTGAAGGGTACGGGGAGCTGTTTTTT.

This clone was seen once. J is TRBJ2-5 and V is TRBV28; D is unresolved. The germline V and J ends were trimmed by 6 bases and 2 bases, with 1 base remaining between them. This CDR3 contains 10 residues. Looked up from germline, CDR1 is MDHEN and CDR2 is SYDVKM. Here the CDR3 reads CASRQETQYF. The CDR3 DNA reads TGTGCCAGCAGGCAAGAGACCCAGTACTTC.

The V gene is TRBV18, the J gene TRBJ1-1; D is unresolved. CDR3 length equals 14 residues. The V and J ends lost 3 bases and 4 bases respectively, with 12 bases between them. CDR1 is KGHSH, CDR2 LQKENI, per germline. The CDR3 region has the DNA TGTGCCAGCTCACCGATAGGGTTGGGCACTGAAGCTTTCTTT. This encodes CASSPIGLGTEAFF.

The chain links TRBV6-6 to TRBJ1-5, with D unresolved. In germline, CDR1 is MNHNY, CDR2 SVGAGI (reference sequence). The CDR3 length is 14 residues. V shed 7 bases and J shed 5 bases, with 15 bases lying between them. CDR3 nucleotide sequence: TGTGCCAGCACCCGGACCACTCTGGATCAGCCCCAGCATTTT. This codes for CASTRTTLDQPQHF.

The DNA of the CDR3 is TGTGCCAGCAGCCGGGACTCCACAGATACGCAGTATTTT. Its protein is CASSRDSTDTQYF. The rearrangement links TRBV2 to TRBJ2-3, with D possibly being TRBD2 (6 bases). From germline, CDR1 is SNHLY and CDR2 FYNNEI. The CDR3 is 13 residues long. Deletions cut 6 bases from V and 2 bases from J, with 9 bases between.

The sample holds a few counts of this clone. The chain employs TRBV11-2 and TRBJ2-3, with a tentative D call TRBD2 (6 bases). Germline V CDR1 and CDR2: SGHAT, FQNNGV. This CDR3 comprises 15 residues. V was cut by 3 bases and J by 1 base, with 11 bases left in between. CDR3 residues: CASSFAGSRTDTQYF. The CDR3 DNA is TGTGCCAGCAGCTTCGCGGGATCCCGCACAGATACGCAGTATTTT.